This note documents a single T cell receptor beta chain sequence. This clonotype appeared a few times. Its specific antigen is unknown. The sample holds no much larger clone one base away, and base qualities are not on file. V is cut by 0 bases and J by 2 bases, and the space between the germline ends is 7 bases. There are 14 amino acids in the CDR3, from cysteine to phenylalanine inclusive. Here the CDR3 DNA is all that survives: 42 bases in frame from base 1. CDR1 and CDR2, per the germline V gene (reference sequence), are LNHNV and YYDKDF. This record comes from a study of CD8 T cells in ankylosing spondylitis (dated by TCRdb to the late 2010s). Regarding the research as a whole: T cell receptor beta repertoires were profiled in healthy donors and ankylosing spondylitis patients so that disease-linked TCR variants could be found. In total, the full study cohort was made up of about 99 healthy donors and more than 20 ankylosing spondylitis patients. Peripheral blood was sampled, and synovial fluid was also collected from ankylosing spondylitis patients. Paper-wide results and their limitations: A TCR beta motif made up of several highly homologous amino acid variants appeared to be characteristic of blood from ankylosing spondylitis patients. Some motif variants were previously reported in synovial fluid and blood of reactive arthritis patients, suggesting common disease-initiation mechanisms. A CD8+ phenotype was shown by the disease-linked clones, which were found at relatively low frequencies in peripheral blood. The disease-linked clones were reported as significantly enriched in matched synovial fluid samples from ankylosing spondylitis patients.

The run used an Illumina HiSeq 2500. TCR beta libraries were prepared by quantitative 5'-RACE with molecular barcodes. The study's own analysis went as follows. To identify disease-linked TCR variants, a new computational method was used, one built on a probabilistic model of VDJ rearrangement. TCRdb trimmed the raw reads at Q25, called clones with MiXCR and kept productive beta chains. Each CDR3 protein appears once, grouped with its most common genes and DNA. Clone size and V and J calls follow TCRdb, not the original study. The sample table lists roughly 180,000 distinct CDR3 sequences, roughly 10% of them with a count of one. The ten largest make up approximately 15% of the sample.

The sample consisted of blood, either unsorted or a sorted T cell fraction (not recorded which). This receptor was obtained from a female donor with ankylosing spondylitis or in good health (not recorded which). Here the chain combines TRBV15 and TRBJ2-5; the D gene remains uncertain. CDR3 sequence: CATSREHTQETQYF. The sequence in DNA is TGTGCCACCAGCAGAGAACACACTCAAGAGACCCAGTACTTC.